The clone carrying this T cell receptor beta chain has only a few counts. Its antigen is not known. These data are taken from a study of T-cell memory formation after mild COVID-19. Study results and caveats: Memory sampled before infection contained some responding clones, suggesting cross-reactive memory joined. CD4/CD8 balance held among clones contracting day 15 to 85, and later expanders leaned CD4+.

From 5'RACE with constant-segment primers came TCR alpha and TCR beta cDNA libraries that carried sample barcodes and UMIs. Each CDR3 protein gets one entry after TCRdb re-called the 5' RACE reads with MiXCR. The sample carries 250,000 to 350,000 distinct CDR3 sequences, about 15% recorded once. The CDR3 has 16 amino acids. The V gene's germline CDR1 is SGHVS and CDR2 FNYEAQ. The V and J ends lost 1 base and 0 bases respectively, with 10 bases between them. This chain connects TRBV7-6 to TRBJ2-1; D is uncertain. The source material was PBMCs or a T cell subset sorted from them (not recorded which). This sequence originates from a man between 18 and 35 years old who had mild COVID-19 (a few samples of this study predate the infection). Cell type and time point are not known. CDR3 loop: CASSLEAQSSYNEQFF. The CDR3, as DNA: TGTGCCAGCAGCTTAGAGGCGCAGAGCTCCTACAATGAGCAGTTCTTC.